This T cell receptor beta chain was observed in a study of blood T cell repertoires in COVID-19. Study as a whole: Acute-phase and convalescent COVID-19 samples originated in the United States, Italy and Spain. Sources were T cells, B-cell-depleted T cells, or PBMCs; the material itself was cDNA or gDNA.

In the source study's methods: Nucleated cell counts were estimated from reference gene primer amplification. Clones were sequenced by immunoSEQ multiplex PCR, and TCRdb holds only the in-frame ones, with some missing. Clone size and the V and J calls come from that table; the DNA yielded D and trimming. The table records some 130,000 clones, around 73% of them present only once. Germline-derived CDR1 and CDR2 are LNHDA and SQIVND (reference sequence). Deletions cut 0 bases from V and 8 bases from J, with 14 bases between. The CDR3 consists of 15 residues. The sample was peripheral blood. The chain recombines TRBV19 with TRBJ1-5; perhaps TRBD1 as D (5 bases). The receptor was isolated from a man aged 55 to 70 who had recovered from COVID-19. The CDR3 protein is CASSIEAQAYEPQHF. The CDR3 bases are TGTGCCAGTAGTATAGAAGCACAGGCTTATGAGCCCCAGCATTTT.